This T cell receptor (beta chain) derives from a study of T cells in Graves' hyperthyroidism and ophthalmopathy. Patients between 18 and 65 years old had hyperthyroidism, newly diagnosed and lasting under 2 months. RNA transcripts yielded amplified TCR beta CDR3 regions. During a first-round RT-PCR of the TCR CDR3, the HTBI primer set was used. TCRdb reanalysed the multiplex PCR reads using MiXCR and keeps one entry per CDR3 protein. The sample consists of about 560,000 distinct CDR3 sequences, 15% to 18% of them appearing once. V lost 3 bases to trimming and J lost 0 bases; unmatched junction nucleotides: 10. This CDR3 spans 19 amino acids. Germline CDR1 reads LNHDA; CDR2 reads SQIVND (reference sequence). This clonotype has at least ten counts.

Source material: blood. The sequence was collected from a woman in her twenties or thirties with Graves' hyperthyroidism. The rearrangement uses TRBV19 and TRBJ1-5; 11 bases align to TRBD1. The CDR3 DNA is TGTGCCAGTAGTATGGCCCCCGGGACAGGGGGGAATAGCAATCAGCCCCAGCATTTT. Translation gives CASSMAPGTGGNSNQPQHF.